Listed below are T cell receptor beta chains from one sample, sequenced in a study of CD8 T cells in ankylosing spondylitis. TCRdb itself ran the 5' RACE reads through MiXCR, one entry per CDR3 protein. Of roughly 38,000 distinct CDR3 sequences detected, about a tenth appear once; the ten largest clones hold roughly 15%. The sequenced sample was blood, either unsorted or a sorted T cell fraction (not recorded which). The origin of the receptors is a male donor with ankylosing spondylitis or in good health (not recorded which). Both conserved end residues are part of each CDR3. D genes are given only for firm matches. Not every row has a clone size; where given, it reads once, few, many or a size class.

j_gene: TRBJ2-1
abundance: many
d_gene: TRBD2
v_gene: TRBV20-1
len: 15
CDR3aa: CSARGLAGVYGGQFF
CDR3nt: TGCAGTGCTAGAGGACTAGCGGGAGTGTATGGAGGGCAGTTCTTC

j_gene: TRBJ2-6
abundance: many
d_gene: TRBD2
v_gene: TRBV2
len: 18
CDR3aa: CASRPGTSISSGANVLTF
CDR3nt: TGTGCCAGCAGGCCCGGGACTAGTATTTCCTCTGGGGCCAACGTCCTGACTTTC

j_gene: TRBJ2-7
abundance: many
d_gene: .
v_gene: TRBV5-1
len: 14
CDR3aa: CASSELRSSYEQYF
CDR3nt: TGCGCCAGCAGTGAGCTCCGGAGCTCCTACGAGCAGTACTTC

j_gene: TRBJ1-1
abundance: many
d_gene: TRBD1
v_gene: TRBV18
len: 13
CDR3aa: CASSSDREAEAFF
CDR3nt: TGTGCCAGCTCATCAGACAGGGAAGCTGAAGCTTTCTTT

j_gene: TRBJ2-5
abundance: .
d_gene: .
v_gene: TRBV27
len: 15
CDR3aa: CASSPESGFQETQYF
CDR3nt: TGTGCCAGCAGTCCGGAGAGCGGATTCCAAGAGACCCAGTACTTC

j_gene: TRBJ1-2
abundance: .
d_gene: TRBD1
v_gene: TRBV12-3/TRBV12-4
len: 16
CDR3aa: CASRGQGHLSGYGYTF
CDR3nt: TGTGCCAGCAGAGGACAGGGGCATCTGTCTGGCTATGGCTACACCTTC

j_gene: TRBJ1-5
abundance: .
d_gene: .
v_gene: TRBV2
len: 12
CDR3aa: CASSASVQPQHF
CDR3nt: TGTGCCAGCAGTGCATCAGTTCAGCCCCAGCATTTT

j_gene: TRBJ2-7
abundance: many
d_gene: .
v_gene: TRBV11-1
len: 14
CDR3aa: CASSPGRSSYEQYF
CDR3nt: TGTGCCAGCAGCCCTGGGAGGAGCTCCTACGAGCAGTACTTC

j_gene: TRBJ1-5
abundance: many
d_gene: .
v_gene: TRBV20-1
len: 13
CDR3aa: CSATVVGYQPQHF
CDR3nt: TGCAGTGCTACAGTGGTGGGGTATCAGCCCCAGCATTTT

j_gene: TRBJ2-2
abundance: medium-sized
d_gene: .
v_gene: TRBV5-1
len: 13
CDR3aa: CASSSENTGELFF
CDR3nt: TGCGCCAGCAGCTCGGAGAACACCGGGGAGCTGTTTTTT

j_gene: TRBJ2-1
abundance: many
d_gene: TRBD2
v_gene: TRBV4-2
len: 23
CDR3aa: CASSQTVGDLRLAGLGMLNEQFF
CDR3nt: TGTGCCAGCAGCCAAACAGTCGGGGATTTGAGACTAGCGGGGCTGGGCATGCTAAATGAGCAGTTCTTC

j_gene: TRBJ2-7
abundance: once
d_gene: TRBD1
v_gene: TRBV18
len: 21
CDR3aa: CASSPQGARDRGKLASYEQYF
CDR3nt: TGTGCCAGCTCACCACAGGGGGCCCGGGACAGGGGCAAACTTGCGTCCTACGAGCAGTACTTC

j_gene: TRBJ1-4
abundance: .
d_gene: .
v_gene: TRBV2
len: 14
CDR3aa: CASSERGNNEKLFF
CDR3nt: TGTGCCAGCAGTGAACGAGGGAATAATGAAAAACTGTTTTTT

j_gene: TRBJ2-3
abundance: many
d_gene: .
v_gene: TRBV20-1
len: 13
CDR3aa: CSASSEGPTTQYF
CDR3nt: TGCAGTGCTTCGAGTGAGGGACCTACTACGCAGTATTTT

j_gene: TRBJ2-3
abundance: .
d_gene: .
v_gene: TRBV27
len: 14
CDR3aa: CASKGPGSTDTQYF
CDR3nt: TGTGCCAGCAAAGGTCCGGGGAGCACAGATACGCAGTATTTT

j_gene: TRBJ2-2
abundance: few
d_gene: TRBD1
v_gene: TRBV20-1
len: 13
CDR3aa: CSAPDRVGGELFF
CDR3nt: TGCAGTGCTCCCGACAGGGTTGGCGGGGAGCTGTTTTTT

j_gene: TRBJ2-1
abundance: .
d_gene: TRBD2
v_gene: TRBV12-3/TRBV12-4
len: 15
CDR3aa: CASSLAGLSYNEQFF
CDR3nt: TGTGCCAGCAGCCTAGCGGGGCTGTCCTACAATGAGCAGTTCTTC

j_gene: TRBJ2-3
abundance: many
d_gene: .
v_gene: TRBV5-1
len: 16
CDR3aa: CASSLVWRTSTDTQYF
CDR3nt: TGCGCCAGCAGCTTGGTATGGCGAACTAGCACAGATACGCAGTATTTT

j_gene: TRBJ1-4
abundance: many
d_gene: .
v_gene: TRBV11-2
len: 15
CDR3aa: CASSPSSGAPGKLFF
CDR3nt: TGTGCCAGCAGCCCCAGCTCCGGGGCTCCCGGGAAACTGTTTTTT

j_gene: TRBJ2-1
abundance: many
d_gene: TRBD2
v_gene: TRBV20-1
len: 12
CDR3aa: CSAMQRENEQFF
CDR3nt: TGCAGTGCCATGCAGCGGGAGAATGAGCAGTTCTTC

j_gene: TRBJ2-2
abundance: few
d_gene: .
v_gene: TRBV2
len: 17
CDR3aa: CASSESRNLANTGELFF
CDR3nt: TGTGCCAGCAGTGAATCGCGGAACCTGGCGAACACCGGGGAGCTGTTTTTT

j_gene: TRBJ2-1
abundance: medium-sized
d_gene: .
v_gene: TRBV7-8
len: 13
CDR3aa: CASTLAPGNEQFF
CDR3nt: TGTGCCAGCACCCTGGCCCCTGGAAATGAGCAGTTCTTC

j_gene: TRBJ2-7
abundance: many
d_gene: .
v_gene: TRBV29-1
len: 15
CDR3aa: CSVEVAGEESYEQYF
CDR3nt: TGCAGCGTTGAAGTGGCAGGGGAGGAATCCTACGAGCAGTACTTC

j_gene: TRBJ2-7
abundance: many
d_gene: TRBD2
v_gene: TRBV29-1
len: 16
CDR3aa: CSVEGASGSKGDEQYF
CDR3nt: TGCAGCGTTGAAGGGGCTAGCGGGAGTAAGGGGGACGAGCAGTACTTC

j_gene: TRBJ1-1
abundance: few
d_gene: TRBD1
v_gene: TRBV4-3
len: 14
CDR3aa: CASSPDRGQSFAFF
CDR3nt: TGCGCCAGCAGCCCGGACAGGGGTCAAAGCTTCGCTTTCTTT

j_gene: TRBJ2-7
abundance: .
d_gene: TRBD2
v_gene: TRBV7-8
len: 15
CDR3aa: CASSLGEGPLYEQYF
CDR3nt: TGTGCCAGCAGCTTAGGGGAGGGACCGCTATACGAGCAGTACTTC

j_gene: TRBJ1-3
abundance: many
d_gene: .
v_gene: TRBV25-1
len: 11
CDR3aa: CASSPGATIYF
CDR3nt: TGTGCCAGCAGTCCGGGGGCCACCATATATTTT

j_gene: TRBJ2-2
abundance: many
d_gene: TRBD2
v_gene: TRBV9
len: 19
CDR3aa: CASSVEGGGTSPNTGELFF
CDR3nt: TGTGCCAGCAGCGTAGAGGGGGGGGGGACTAGCCCGAACACCGGGGAGCTGTTTTTT

j_gene: TRBJ1-1
abundance: many
d_gene: .
v_gene: TRBV4-1
len: 15
CDR3aa: CASSQRGLRDTEAFF
CDR3nt: TGCGCCAGCAGCCAGCGGGGGCTACGGGACACTGAAGCTTTCTTT

j_gene: TRBJ2-7
abundance: .
d_gene: TRBD1
v_gene: TRBV5-1
len: 14
CDR3aa: CASSLTTGTYEQYF
CDR3nt: TGCGCCAGCAGCCTCACGACAGGGACCTACGAGCAGTACTTC

j_gene: TRBJ2-7
abundance: many
d_gene: .
v_gene: TRBV29-1
len: 11
CDR3aa: CSVEWGDEQYF
CDR3nt: TGCAGCGTTGAATGGGGGGACGAGCAGTACTTC

j_gene: TRBJ2-7
abundance: many
d_gene: TRBD2
v_gene: TRBV20-1
len: 16
CDR3aa: CSAVLEGSSGTYEQYF
CDR3nt: TGCAGTGCCGTCCTTGAGGGCTCTAGCGGAACCTACGAGCAGTACTTC

j_gene: TRBJ2-5
abundance: .
d_gene: TRBD2
v_gene: TRBV5-6
len: 17
CDR3aa: CASSLVAGTRYQETQYF
CDR3nt: TGTGCCAGCAGCTTGGTCGCCGGGACTAGATATCAAGAGACCCAGTACTTC

j_gene: TRBJ2-1
abundance: many
d_gene: TRBD2
v_gene: TRBV12-3/TRBV12-4
len: 16
CDR3aa: CASSPELAGSYNEQFF
CDR3nt: TGTGCCAGCAGTCCTGAACTAGCGGGATCTTACAATGAGCAGTTCTTC

j_gene: TRBJ2-2
abundance: many
d_gene: TRBD2
v_gene: TRBV5-1
len: 16
CDR3aa: CASSTGLAGGLGELFF
CDR3nt: TGCGCCAGCAGCACGGGACTAGCGGGAGGCCTCGGGGAGCTGTTTTTT

j_gene: TRBJ1-3
abundance: .
d_gene: TRBD1
v_gene: TRBV7-9
len: 17
CDR3aa: CASSPPQDRGHGNTIYF
CDR3nt: TGTGCCAGCAGCCCCCCGCAGGACAGGGGGCACGGAAACACCATATATTTT